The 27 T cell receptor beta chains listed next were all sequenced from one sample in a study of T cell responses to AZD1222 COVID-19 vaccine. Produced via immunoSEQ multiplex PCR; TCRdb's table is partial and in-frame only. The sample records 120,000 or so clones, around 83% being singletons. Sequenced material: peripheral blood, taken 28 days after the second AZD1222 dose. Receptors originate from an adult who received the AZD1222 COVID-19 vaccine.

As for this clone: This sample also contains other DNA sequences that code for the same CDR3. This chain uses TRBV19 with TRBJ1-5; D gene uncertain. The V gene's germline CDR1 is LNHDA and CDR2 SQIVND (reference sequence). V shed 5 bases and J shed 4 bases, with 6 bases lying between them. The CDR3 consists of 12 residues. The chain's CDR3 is CASSLRNQPQHF. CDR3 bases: TGTGCCAGTAGTTTGCGTAATCAGCCCCAGCATTTT.

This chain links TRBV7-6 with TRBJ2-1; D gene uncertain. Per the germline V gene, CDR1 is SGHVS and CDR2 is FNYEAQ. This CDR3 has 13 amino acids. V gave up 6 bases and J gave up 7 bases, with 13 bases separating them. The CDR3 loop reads CASRPDPGNEQFF. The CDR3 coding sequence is TGTGCCAGCAGACCCGATCCCGGGAATGAGCAGTTCTTC.

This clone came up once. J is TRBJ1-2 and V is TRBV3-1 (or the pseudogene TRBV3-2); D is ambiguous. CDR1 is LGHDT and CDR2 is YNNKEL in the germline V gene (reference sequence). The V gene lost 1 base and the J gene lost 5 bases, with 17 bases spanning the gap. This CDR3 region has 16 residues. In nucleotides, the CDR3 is TGTGCCAGCAGCCAAGTATACGAGGGCCCCATATATGGCTACACCTTC. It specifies CASSQVYEGPIYGYTF.

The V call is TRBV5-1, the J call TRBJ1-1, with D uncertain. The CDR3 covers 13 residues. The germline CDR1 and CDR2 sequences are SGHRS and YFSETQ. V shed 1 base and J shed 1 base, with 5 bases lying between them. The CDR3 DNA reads TGCGCCAGCAGCTTGACTACGAACACTGAAGCTTTCTTT. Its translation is CASSLTTNTEAFF.

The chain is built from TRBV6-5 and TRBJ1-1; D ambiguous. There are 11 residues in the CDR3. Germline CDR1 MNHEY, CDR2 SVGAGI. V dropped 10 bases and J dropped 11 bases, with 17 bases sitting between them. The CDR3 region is CATKEGLAAFF. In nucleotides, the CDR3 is TGTGCCACCAAGGAGGGTTTGGCGGCTTTCTTT.

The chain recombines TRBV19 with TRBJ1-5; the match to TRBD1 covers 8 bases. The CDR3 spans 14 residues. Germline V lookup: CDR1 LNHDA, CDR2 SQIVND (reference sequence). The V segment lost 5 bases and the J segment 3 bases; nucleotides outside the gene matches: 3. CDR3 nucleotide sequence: TGTGCCAGTAGTCGGACAGGGTCCAATCAGCCCCAGCATTTT. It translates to CASSRTGSNQPQHF.

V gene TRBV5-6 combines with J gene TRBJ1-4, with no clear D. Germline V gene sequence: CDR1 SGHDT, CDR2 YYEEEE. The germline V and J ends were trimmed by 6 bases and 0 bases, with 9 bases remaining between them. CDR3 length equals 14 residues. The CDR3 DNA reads TGTGCCAGCACCGACACTACAACTAATGAAAAACTGTTTTTT. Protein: CASTDTTTNEKLFF.

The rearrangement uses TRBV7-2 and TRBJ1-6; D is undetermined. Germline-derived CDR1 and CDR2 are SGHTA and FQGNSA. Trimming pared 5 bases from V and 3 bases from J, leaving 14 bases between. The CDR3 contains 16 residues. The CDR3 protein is CASSPFEGNYNSPLHF. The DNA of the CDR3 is TGTGCCAGCAGCCCTTTTGAAGGGAACTATAATTCACCCCTCCACTTT. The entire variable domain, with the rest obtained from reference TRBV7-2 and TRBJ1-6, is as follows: GAGVSQSPSNKVTEKGKDVELRCDPISGHTALYWYRQSLGQGLEFLIYFQGNSAPDKSGLPSDRFSAERTGGSVSTLTIQRTQQEDSAVYLCASSPFEGNYNSPLHFGNGTRLTVT.

This chain's CDR3 is CASGLRGAKGYTF. The DNA of the CDR3 is TGTGCCAGCGGACTGCGGGGGGCAAAGGGCTACACCTTC. The J gene is TRBJ1-2, the V gene TRBV28; D is possibly TRBD1 (6 bases). Germline V gives CDR1 MDHEN, CDR2 SYDVKM. V was pared by 8 bases and J by 8 bases, with 18 bases between. The CDR3 runs 13 residues.

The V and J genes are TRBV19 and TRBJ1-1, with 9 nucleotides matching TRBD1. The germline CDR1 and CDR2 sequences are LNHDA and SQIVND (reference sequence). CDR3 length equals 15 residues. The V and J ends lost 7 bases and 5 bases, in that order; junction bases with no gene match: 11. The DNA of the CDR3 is TGTGCCAGTATCGTTACAGGGGGCCGGAGTACTGAAGCTTTCTTT. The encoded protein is CASIVTGGRSTEAFF.

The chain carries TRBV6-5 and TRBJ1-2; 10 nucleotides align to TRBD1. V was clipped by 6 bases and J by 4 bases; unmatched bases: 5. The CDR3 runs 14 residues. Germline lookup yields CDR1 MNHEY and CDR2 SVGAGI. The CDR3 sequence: CASRGTGVGYGYTF. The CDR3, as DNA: TGTGCCAGCAGGGGGACAGGGGTCGGCTATGGCTACACCTTC.

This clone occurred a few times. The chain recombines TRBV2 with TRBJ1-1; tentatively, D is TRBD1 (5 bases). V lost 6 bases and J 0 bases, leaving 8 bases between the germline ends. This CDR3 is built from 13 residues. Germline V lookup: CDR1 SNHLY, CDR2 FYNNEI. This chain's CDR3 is CASRGEVNTEAFF. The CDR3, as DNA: TGTGCCAGCAGAGGGGAGGTGAACACTGAAGCTTTCTTT.

DNA for the CDR3: TGTGCCAGCAGCTTAGACAGGGGGTTGGGCTACACCTTC. Protein product: CASSLDRGLGYTF. The chain carries TRBV7-9 and TRBJ1-2; 8 positions agree with TRBD1. CDR1 is SEHNR, CDR2 FQNEAQ, per germline (reference sequence). V lost 1 base to trimming and J lost 8 bases; unmatched junction nucleotides: 3. The CDR3 is made up of 13 amino acids.

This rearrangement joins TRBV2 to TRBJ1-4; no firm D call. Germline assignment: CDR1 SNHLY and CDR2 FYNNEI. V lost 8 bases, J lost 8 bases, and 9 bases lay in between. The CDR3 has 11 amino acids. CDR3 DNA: TGTGCCAGCGGCCCCGGGGAAAAACTGTTTTTT. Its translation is CASGPGEKLFF.

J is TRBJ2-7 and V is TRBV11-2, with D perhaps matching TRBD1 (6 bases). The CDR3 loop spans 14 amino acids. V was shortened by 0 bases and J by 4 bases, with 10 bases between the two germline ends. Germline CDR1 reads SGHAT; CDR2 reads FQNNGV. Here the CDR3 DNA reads TGTGCCAGCAGCTTAGACCCCAGGGGATACGAGCAGTACTTC. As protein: CASSLDPRGYEQYF.

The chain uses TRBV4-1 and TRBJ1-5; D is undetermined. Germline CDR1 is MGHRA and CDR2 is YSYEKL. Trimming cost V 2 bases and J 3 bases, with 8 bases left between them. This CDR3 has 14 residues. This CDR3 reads CASSQYSANQPQHF. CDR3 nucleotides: TGCGCCAGCAGCCAATATTCGGCCAATCAGCCCCAGCATTTT.

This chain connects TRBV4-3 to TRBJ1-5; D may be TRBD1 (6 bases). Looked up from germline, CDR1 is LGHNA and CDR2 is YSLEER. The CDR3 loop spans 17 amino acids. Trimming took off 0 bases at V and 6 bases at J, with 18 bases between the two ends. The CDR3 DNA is TGCGCCAGCAGCCAAGATCGGGATATAACACAGGGTCAGCCCCAGCATTTT. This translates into CASSQDRDITQGQPQHF.

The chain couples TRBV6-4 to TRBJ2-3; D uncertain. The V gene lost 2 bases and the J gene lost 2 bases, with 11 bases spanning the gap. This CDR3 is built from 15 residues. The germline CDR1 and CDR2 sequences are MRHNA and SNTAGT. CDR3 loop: CASSDPAVDTDTQYF. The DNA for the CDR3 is TGTGCCAGCAGTGACCCGGCGGTAGACACAGATACGCAGTATTTT.

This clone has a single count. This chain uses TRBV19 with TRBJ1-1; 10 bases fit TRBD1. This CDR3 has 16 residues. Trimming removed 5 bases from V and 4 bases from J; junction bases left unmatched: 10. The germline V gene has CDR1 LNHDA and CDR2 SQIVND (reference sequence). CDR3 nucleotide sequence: TGTGCCAGTAGTCCGCGACAGGGGGCAAGTGGCACTGAAGCTTTCTTT. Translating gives CASSPRQGASGTEAFF. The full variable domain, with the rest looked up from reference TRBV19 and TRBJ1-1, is DGGITQSPKYLFRKEGQNVTLSCEQNLNHDAMYWYRQDPGQGLRLIYYSQIVNDFQKGDIAEGYSVSREKKESFPLTVTSAQKNPTAFYLCASSPRQGASGTEAFFGQGTRLTVV.

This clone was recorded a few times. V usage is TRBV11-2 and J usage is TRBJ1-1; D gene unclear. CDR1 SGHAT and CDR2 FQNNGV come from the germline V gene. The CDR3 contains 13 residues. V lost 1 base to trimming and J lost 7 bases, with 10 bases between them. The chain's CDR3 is CASSLGGLGEAFF. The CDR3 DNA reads TGTGCCAGCAGCTTAGGCGGGCTAGGTGAAGCTTTCTTT.

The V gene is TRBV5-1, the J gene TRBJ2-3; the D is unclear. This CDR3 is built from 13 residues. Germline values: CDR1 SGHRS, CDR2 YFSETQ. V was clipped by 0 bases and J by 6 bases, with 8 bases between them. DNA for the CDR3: TGCGCCAGCAGCTTGGGATTTGATGATACGCAGTATTTT. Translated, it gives CASSLGFDDTQYF.

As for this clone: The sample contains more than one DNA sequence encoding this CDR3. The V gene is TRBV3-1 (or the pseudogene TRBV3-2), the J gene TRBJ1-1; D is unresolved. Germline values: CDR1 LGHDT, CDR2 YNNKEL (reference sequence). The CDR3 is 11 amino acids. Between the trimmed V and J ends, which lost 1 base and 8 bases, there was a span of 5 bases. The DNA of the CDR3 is TGTGCCAGCAGCCAAGGAGGGGAAGCTTTCTTT. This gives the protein CASSQGGEAFF.

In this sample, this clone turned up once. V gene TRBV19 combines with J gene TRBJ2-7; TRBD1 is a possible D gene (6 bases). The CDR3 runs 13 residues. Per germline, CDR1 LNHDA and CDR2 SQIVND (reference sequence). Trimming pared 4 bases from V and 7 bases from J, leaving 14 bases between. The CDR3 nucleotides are TGTGCCAGTAGTACGCCAGGGGAGCGGGAGCAGTACTTC. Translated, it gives CASSTPGEREQYF.

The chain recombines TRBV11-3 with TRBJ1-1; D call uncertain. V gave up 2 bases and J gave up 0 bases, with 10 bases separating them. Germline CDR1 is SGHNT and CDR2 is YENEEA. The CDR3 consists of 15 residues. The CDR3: CASSLRARVNTEAFF. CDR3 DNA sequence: TGTGCCAGCAGCTTACGGGCCAGAGTGAACACTGAAGCTTTCTTT. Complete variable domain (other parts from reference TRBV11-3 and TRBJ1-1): EAGVVQSPRYKIIEKKQPVAFWCNPISGHNTLYWYLQNLGQGPELLIRYENEEAVDDSQLPKDRFSAERLKGVDSTLKIQPAELGDSAVYLCASSLRARVNTEAFFGQGTRLTVV.

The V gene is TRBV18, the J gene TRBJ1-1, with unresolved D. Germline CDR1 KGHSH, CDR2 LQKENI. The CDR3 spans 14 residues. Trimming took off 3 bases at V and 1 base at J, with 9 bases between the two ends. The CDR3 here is CASSPRARNTEAFF. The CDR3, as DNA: TGTGCCAGCTCACCCCGGGCCCGGAACACTGAAGCTTTCTTT.

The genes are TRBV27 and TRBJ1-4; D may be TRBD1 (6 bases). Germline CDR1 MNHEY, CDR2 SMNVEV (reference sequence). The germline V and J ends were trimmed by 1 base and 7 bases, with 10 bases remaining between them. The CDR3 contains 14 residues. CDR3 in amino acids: CASSLLGATEKLFF. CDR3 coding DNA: TGTGCCAGCAGTTTATTGGGGGCGACTGAAAAACTGTTTTTT.

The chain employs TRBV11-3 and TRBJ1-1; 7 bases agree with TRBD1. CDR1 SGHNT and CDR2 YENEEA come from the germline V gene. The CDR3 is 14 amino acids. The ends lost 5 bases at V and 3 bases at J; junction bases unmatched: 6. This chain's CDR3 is CASSRQGRDTEAFF. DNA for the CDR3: TGTGCCAGCAGCCGACAGGGACGTGACACTGAAGCTTTCTTT.